What follows are 15 T cell receptor beta chains derived from one specimen sequenced in a study of T cell repertoires in cytomegalovirus infection. TCRdb processed the reads anew with MiXCR; each CDR3 protein has one entry. This repertoire shows a few hundred thousand distinct CDR3 sequences, about an eighth found once; its top ten account for around 8.1%. The sequenced material came from PBMCs. The receptors derive from a human donor in good health (CMV status not recorded). Some clones in this sample may be carry-over from other donors' samples.

This clonotype was counted at least ten times. The chain joins TRBV6-1 to TRBJ2-2, with TRBD1 identical over 8 bases. CDR1 MNHNS and CDR2 SASEGT come from the germline V gene. The CDR3 length is 15 residues. V dropped 5 bases and J dropped 6; count of bases not matched to a gene: 8. In DNA, the CDR3 is TGTGCCAGCAGTCCCGGACAGGGTGTTCCCGGGGAGCTGTTTTTT. The encoded protein is CASSPGQGVPGELFF.

This clonotype was seen many times. The rearrangement uses TRBV7-3 and TRBJ1-1, with TRBD1 as a possible D gene (5 bases). Germline CDR1 SGHTA, CDR2 FQGTGA. This CDR3 has 15 amino acids. With 6 bases removed from V and 6 bases from J, the gap between germline ends came to 20 bases. In DNA form, the CDR3 reads TGTGCCAGCAGGGTAACTTCAGGGTATGAGGCTGAAGCTTTCTTT. It translates to CASRVTSGYEAEAFF.

This clonotype was seen repeatedly, ten times or more. The J gene is TRBJ1-1, the V gene TRBV6-2 or TRBV6-3, with D unresolved. V was trimmed by 6 bases and J by 3 bases, leaving 20 bases between them. Germline V gives CDR1 MNHEY, CDR2 SVGEGT. The CDR3 length is 16 residues. The CDR3 DNA follows: TGTGCCAGCAGCCCCTCTCGGGGTGTGGAGTACACTGAAGCTTTCTTT. Translated, it gives CASSPSRGVEYTEAFF.

Note on this clonotype: A much larger clone is a single base away; this may be a read error. This chain joins TRBV12-3 or TRBV12-4 and TRBJ2-2, with TRBD1 identical over 8 bases. This CDR3 region has 16 residues. V was clipped by 5 bases and J by 1 base; unmatched bases: 6. This CDR3 is CASSPSTGENTGELFF. The CDR3 region has the DNA TGTGCCAGCAGTCCCTCGACAGGGGAGAACACCGGGGAGCTGTTTTTT.

At least ten counts were recorded for this clonotype. The genes are TRBV7-2 and TRBJ1-1; weak D call: TRBD1 (6 bases). Trimming took 5 bases from V and 4 from J, leaving 14 bases between them. CDR1 SGHTA and CDR2 FQGNSA come from the germline V gene. The CDR3 has 14 residues. The CDR3 region has the DNA TGTGCCAGCAGCGAACAGGGACTGGGCACTGAAGCTTTCTTT. Residues: CASSEQGLGTEAFF.

The chain joins TRBV6-6 to TRBJ1-2, with 9 bases matching TRBD1. Germline assignment: CDR1 MNHNY and CDR2 SVGAGI (reference sequence). This CDR3 comprises 13 residues. V lost 10 bases and J lost 8; bases outside the gene matches: 11. The CDR3 protein is CAIQKTGGRGYTF. CDR3 DNA sequence: TGTGCCATACAGAAAACAGGGGGCAGGGGCTACACCTTC.

The chain joins TRBV9 to TRBJ2-1; 13 bases align to TRBD2. The V gene end was trimmed by 4 bases and the J gene end by 14 bases; junction bases not matched to a gene: 12. CDR1 is SGDLS, CDR2 YYNGEE, per germline. CDR3 size: 15 residues. Here the CDR3 reads CASSPGGGLAGTKFF. Here the CDR3 DNA reads TGTGCCAGCAGCCCAGGGGGGGGACTAGCGGGAACAAAGTTCTTC.

The chain joins TRBV12-3 or TRBV12-4 to TRBJ1-1; the D gene is possibly TRBD1 (5 bases). The CDR3 runs to 16 residues. The ends were cut back, 3 bases at V and 0 bases at J, with 14 bases in the middle. The CDR3 sequence: CASSFRPGTLNTEAFF. The CDR3 region has the DNA TGTGCCAGCAGTTTTCGCCCCGGGACTCTGAACACTGAAGCTTTCTTT.

This clonotype turned up a few times. This chain joins TRBV19 and TRBJ1-2; D gene uncertain. The V end lost 5 bases, the J end lost 0 bases, and 10 bases lay between the germline ends. The CDR3 totals 14 residues. Looked up from germline, CDR1 is LNHDA and CDR2 is SQIVND (reference sequence). Here the CDR3 reads CASSLTAANYGYTF. Here the CDR3 DNA reads TGTGCCAGTAGTTTGACGGCAGCTAACTATGGCTACACCTTC.

This clonotype has a count of ten or more. This rearrangement joins TRBV19 to TRBJ1-6; the D gene is possibly TRBD1 (6 bases). The CDR3 covers 14 residues. The germline V gene encodes CDR1 LNHDA and CDR2 SQIVND (reference sequence). Trimming left V 5 bases short and J 8 bases short, with 13 bases between. DNA of the CDR3: TGTGCCAGTAGTGGGGGCAGCATTGATTCACCCCTCCACTTT. Protein: CASSGGSIDSPLHF.

In this sample, this clonotype turned up many times. This chain uses TRBV6-6 with TRBJ2-7; the match to TRBD1 covers 11 bases. V trimming: 1 base; J trimming: 2 bases; junction bases outside the gene matches: 4. CDR3 size: 16 residues. The germline V gene has CDR1 MNHNY and CDR2 SVGAGI (reference sequence). Here the CDR3 DNA reads TGTGCCAGCAGTTACTATTCGGGACAGGGGGCCTACGAGCAGTACTTC. As protein: CASSYYSGQGAYEQYF.

The V gene is TRBV10-3, the J gene TRBJ2-7; possibly TRBD1 for D (6 bases). The V gene lost 5 bases and the J gene lost 1 base, with 15 bases spanning the gap. The CDR3 is 15 amino acids. The germline V gene encodes CDR1 ENHRY and CDR2 SYGVKD. The CDR3 DNA reads as TGTGCCATCAGTCAGACAGGAATAGGTTCCTACGAGCAGTACTTC. Protein sequence: CAISQTGIGSYEQYF.

Ten or more counts support this clonotype. This rearrangement joins TRBV7-8 to TRBJ2-6, with D perhaps TRBD1 (6 bases). CDR3 length equals 20 residues. V lost 2 bases and J lost 1, with 21 bases in between. Germline CDR1 and CDR2: SGHVS and FQNEAQ. CDR3 sequence: CASSLRTVSSPASGANVLTF. The CDR3 DNA is TGTGCCAGCAGCTTAAGGACAGTAAGCTCCCCTGCATCTGGGGCCAACGTCCTGACTTTC. Combining the CDR3 with reference TRBV7-8 and TRBJ2-6 gives the whole variable domain GAGVSQSPRYKVAKRGQDVALRCDPISGHVSLFWYQQALGQGPEFLTYFQNEAQLDKSGLPSDRFFAERPEGSVSTLKIQRTQQEDSAVYLCASSLRTVSSPASGANVLTFGAGSRLTVL.

A few counts support this clonotype. The chain links TRBV9 to TRBJ1-2; no firm D call. Germline V gives CDR1 SGDLS, CDR2 YYNGEE. V was shortened by 6 bases and J by 8 bases, with 26 bases between the two germline ends. CDR3 length: 16 amino acids. Written as DNA, the CDR3 is TGTGCCAGCACCCTGCGGGGTGGTAGCGGTTCGAAGGGCTACACCTTC. This codes for CASTLRGGSGSKGYTF.

This clonotype was found once. V usage is TRBV27 and J usage is TRBJ1-2; TRBD1 is a possible D gene (5 bases). The length of the CDR3 is 15 residues. V was pared by 5 bases and J by 0 bases, with 13 bases between. In germline, CDR1 is MNHEY, CDR2 SMNVEV (reference sequence). Here the CDR3 DNA reads TGTGCCAGCAGTCCCCGGGGAGGGGCTAACTATGGCTACACCTTC. Protein product: CASSPRGGANYGYTF.